This entry describes one T cell receptor (beta chain). The antigen is not known. Using immunoSEQ multiplex PCR, the repertoire was profiled, and TCRdb retains in-frame clones only, with some absent. The data contain approximately 90,000 clones, just over 90% of them singletons. The data were taken from a study of T cell responses to AZD1222 COVID-19 vaccine. Study observations and caveats: In a largely white British group with more females than males, clonal diversity was possibly underestimated.

The sample here was peripheral blood, taken on day 0 of AZD1222 vaccination. The clonotype comes from an adult in good health.

The CDR3 nucleotides are TGTGCCAGCAGTGAAGGCAGGGTCAGCACAGATACGCAGTATTTT. It specifies CASSEGRVSTDTQYF. The chain links TRBV6-1 to TRBJ2-3, with a tentative D call TRBD1 (5 bases). This CDR3 has 15 amino acids. CDR1 is MNHNS, CDR2 SASEGT, per germline. V lost 1 base to trimming and J lost 0 bases, with 8 bases between them.